The rows below give T cell receptor beta chains drawn from one sample of a study of lymphopenia after photon versus proton radiotherapy. The assay was immunoSEQ multiplex PCR, and TCRdb's table has in-frame clones only and misses some. This table holds 15,000 or so clones, over 75% found once. The sample in question was peripheral blood, obtained from a patient treated with proton-based radiotherapy. The receptors stem from a man aged 70 or older with pancreatic cancer. The conserved cysteine and the conserved F or W are not part of the CDR3 here. Clone size is shown for a subset of rows, as once, few, many or a class of expanded clone.

NA | TRBJ2-7 | TRBV12-5 | ASGSTGAKKY
NA | TRBJ1-1 | TRBV2 | ASSFAGGTEAF
NA | TRBJ1-4 | TRBV7-8 | ASSLGAGNLQELF
NA | TRBJ2-1 | TRBV18 | ASSARDRGGEQF
NA | TRBJ1-1 | TRBV7-2 | ASSPQPGGTEAF
once | TRBJ1-2 | TRBV6-1 | ASSSGLALLYGYT
once | TRBJ2-1 | TRBV10-3 | AIGEQWGEQF
NA | TRBJ2-7 | TRBV4-1 | ASSPRPELVNEQY
NA | TRBJ2-7 | TRBV6-5 | ASGAGTGVAEQY
NA | TRBJ2-1 | TRBV28 | ASSFNGHEQF
NA | TRBJ1-6 | TRBV27 | ASSLMWGASYNSPLH
NA | TRBJ1-3 | TRBV7-6 | ASSLTGAAGNTIY
NA | TRBJ1-2 | TRBV15 | ATSRADAPYGYT
NA | TRBJ2-1 | TRBV27 | ASSFSGSGSYNEQF
few | TRBJ2-4 | TRBV4-1 | ASSQRDGRLAKNIQY
once | TRBJ1-1 | TRBV15 | ATRQGGEMNTEAF
NA | TRBJ1-4 | TRBV11-2 | ASSQISGATNEKLF
NA | TRBJ1-3 | TRBV6-1 | ASSEGGTTYSGNTIY
NA | TRBJ2-7 | TRBV18 | ASSPRDTDSEQY
NA | TRBJ1-3 | TRBV9 | ASSARDRVGNTIY
NA | TRBJ1-6 | TRBV7-3 | ASSVTGNSPLH
NA | TRBJ2-1 | TRBV19 | ASSPASGPNEQF
once | TRBJ2-1 | TRBV6-1 | ASSEVLGLAGPSSYNEQF
NA | TRBJ1-5 | TRBV2 | ASNKDSRVYQPQH
NA | NA | TRBV7-9 | ASSSRGLTYEQY
NA | TRBJ1-1 | TRBV5-1 | ASSRLLNTEAF
few | TRBJ1-1 | TRBV29-1 | SVGVGIQAF
NA | TRBJ2-2 | TRBV11-2 | ASSPGTGNTGELF
NA | TRBJ1-2 | TRBV5-4 | ASNDRGQVGGYT
NA | TRBJ2-7 | TRBV9 | ASSEGQGIYEQY
once | TRBJ2-5 | TRBV11-3 | ASSLGLAGGRQETQY
NA | TRBJ1-2 | TRBV6-1 | ASSEGPVDFGYGYT
NA | TRBJ2-1 | TRBV19 | ASSSTAPVGMF